This T cell receptor beta chain comes out of a study of T cells in Graves' hyperthyroidism and ophthalmopathy. The investigators amplified TCR beta CDR3 regions from RNA transcripts. Initially, a first-round RT-PCR of the TCR CDR3 employed the HTBI primer set. TCRdb redid the calling of the multiplex PCR reads with MiXCR, one entry per CDR3 protein. The sample yields some 490,000 distinct CDR3 sequences, 22% seen once. Clinical symptoms, serum thyroxine and TRAb, thyroid ultrasound and orbital computed tomography were used for the diagnoses. V dropped 4 bases and J dropped 9 bases, with 7 bases sitting between them. CDR3 length: 12 residues.

Source material: blood. The receptor was derived from a woman in her 70s with Graves' ophthalmopathy. The V and J genes are TRBV12-3 or TRBV12-4 and TRBJ1-6; D not certain. The CDR3 DNA reads as TGTGCCAGCAGTTCCCGAACTTCACCCCTCCACTTT. It encodes CASSSRTSPLHF.